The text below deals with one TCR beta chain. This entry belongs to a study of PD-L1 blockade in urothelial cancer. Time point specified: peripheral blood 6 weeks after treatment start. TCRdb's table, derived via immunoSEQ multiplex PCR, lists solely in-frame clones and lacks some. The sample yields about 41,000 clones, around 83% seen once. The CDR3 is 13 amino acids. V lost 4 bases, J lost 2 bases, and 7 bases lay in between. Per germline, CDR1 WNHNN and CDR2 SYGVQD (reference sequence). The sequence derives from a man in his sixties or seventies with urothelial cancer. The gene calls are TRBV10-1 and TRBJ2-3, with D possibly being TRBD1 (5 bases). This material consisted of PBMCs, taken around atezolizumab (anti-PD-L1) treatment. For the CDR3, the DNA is TGCGCCAGCAGTGGACAGAACACAGATACGCAGTATTTT. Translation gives CASSGQNTDTQYF.